This record covers a single TCR beta chain. Primers: 60 Vbeta forward and 13 Jbeta reverse. The method was immunoSEQ multiplex PCR; TCRdb's version includes in-frame clones alone and lacks a portion of them. The sample records under 200,000 clones, roughly 80% being singletons. This record belongs to a study of cytomegalovirus exposure and HLA in healthy donors. This CDR3 is built from 19 residues. In germline, CDR1 is LGHNA, CDR2 YSLEER. Trimming took 0 bases from V and 1 from J, leaving 18 bases between them. The sequence was collected from a male donor in good health and CMV-seronegative. The V and J genes are TRBV4-3 and TRBJ2-2, with D unresolved. The sequencing input was PBMCs. CDR3 region: CASSQDHKAVVGNTGELFF. As DNA, the CDR3 is TGCGCCAGCAGCCAAGATCACAAGGCGGTAGTCGGGAACACCGGGGAGCTGTTTTTT.